Here is one T cell receptor beta chain with its context. What it recognizes is unknown. The TRB libraries of cDNA were built by UMI-labeled 5' RACE. One entry per CDR3 protein, without DNA, is what TCRdb gives after re-calling the 5' RACE reads. This sample's table has approximately 140,000 distinct CDR3 sequences. The data were taken from a study of CXCR3-negative and CXCR3-positive naive CD8 T cells. This CDR3 region has 14 residues. CDR1 is SQVTM, CDR2 ANQGSEA, per germline. Regarding the study as a whole: Against CXCR3-negative naive cells, CXCR3-positive naive cells showed more hydrophobic TRB CDR3s.

V gene TRBV29-1 combines with J gene TRBJ1-1. The TCR was taken from a human donor in good health. Some clones in this sample may be carry-over from other donors' samples. Source material: naive CXCR3+ CD8+ T cells from blood. Subset defined: CD45RO-CCR7+CD27+CD95- naive CD8+ T cells expressing CXCR3 (TNR3+). CDR3 protein: CSVEWELGGTEAFF.